The clone carrying this T cell receptor beta chain was recorded many times. No ophthalmopathy within 18 months of follow-up signified stable hyperthyroidism. Hyperthyroidism patients, aged 18 to 65, were newly diagnosed, under 2 months' duration. Fresh peripheral blood (over 9.5 ml) yielded the PBMCs. These data are taken from a study of Graves' ophthalmopathy and Graves' hyperthyroidism. The CDR3 is made up of 14 amino acids. Germline V gene sequence: CDR1 SNHLY, CDR2 FYNNEI. Trimming removed 6 bases at V and 1 base at J, with 12 bases between. The sequenced template was RNA, covering the TCR beta CDR3 region. The library came from an HTBI-primed first-round RT-PCR and a second-round multiplex PCR. Using its own MiXCR run on the multiplex PCR reads, TCRdb lists one record per CDR3 protein. The sample consists of 350,000 to 450,000 distinct CDR3 sequences, roughly 20% of them appearing once.

The sequence derives from a woman younger than 30 with stable Graves' hyperthyroidism. The chain couples TRBV2 to TRBJ1-1, with D perhaps matching TRBD1 (6 bases). The source material was peripheral blood. The CDR3 region is CASRPGQANTEAFF. The CDR3 DNA reads as TGTGCCAGCAGACCGGGACAAGCGAACACTGAAGCTTTCTTT.